Listed below are T cell receptor beta chains from one sample, sequenced in a study of cytomegalovirus exposure and HLA in healthy donors. The table came from immunoSEQ multiplex PCR; TCRdb's copy has only in-frame clones and leaves some out. The repertoire has roughly 190,000 clones, roughly 77% of them found once; the top ten carry approximately 5%. Source material: PBMCs. The receptors come from a man younger than 40 in good health and CMV-seropositive. The CDR3 runs from the conserved cysteine through the conserved F or W. Each record gives: D gene, V gene, clone size, J gene, CDR3 DNA, CDR3 protein. A D gene is named only where the DNA matches it firmly. Rows may omit the clone size; those that give it use once, few, many or a size class.

d_gene: NA; v_gene: TRBV2; abundance: once; j_gene: TRBJ2-3; CDR3nt: TGTGCCAGCAGTGCGAACAGGGTTGTAGATACGCAGTATTTT; CDR3aa: CASSANRVVDTQYF
d_gene: TRBD2; v_gene: TRBV11-2; abundance: NA; j_gene: TRBJ2-1; CDR3nt: TGTGCCAGCAGCTTAGTGGGACTAGCGGCCAACAATGAGCAGTTCTTC; CDR3aa: CASSLVGLAANNEQFF
d_gene: NA; v_gene: TRBV25-1; abundance: NA; j_gene: TRBJ2-7; CDR3nt: TGTGCCAGCAGTGCAAGACATACCGCCTACGAGCAGTACTTC; CDR3aa: CASSARHTAYEQYF
d_gene: NA; v_gene: TRBV6-1; abundance: few; j_gene: TRBJ1-4; CDR3nt: TGTGCCAGCAGAAGACAGACAACTAATGAAAAACTGTTTTTT; CDR3aa: CASRRQTTNEKLFF
d_gene: NA; v_gene: TRBV9; abundance: once; j_gene: TRBJ1-1; CDR3nt: TGTGCCAGCAGCCCAGAGGAAGTCGGGAACACTGAAGCTTTCTTT; CDR3aa: CASSPEEVGNTEAFF
d_gene: NA; v_gene: TRBV9; abundance: NA; j_gene: TRBJ1-3; CDR3nt: TGTGCCAGCAGCGGCCGGGCCCAGGGGTACACCATATATTTT; CDR3aa: CASSGRAQGYTIYF
d_gene: NA; v_gene: TRBV30; abundance: few; j_gene: TRBJ1-2; CDR3nt: TGTGCCTGGACCCCGGACAGTGGGTATGGCTACACCTTC; CDR3aa: CAWTPDSGYGYTF
d_gene: TRBD1; v_gene: TRBV7-9; abundance: few; j_gene: TRBJ1-1; CDR3nt: TGTGCCAGCAGCCCGGACAGGGGTGGCACTGAAGCTTTCTTT; CDR3aa: CASSPDRGGTEAFF
d_gene: NA; v_gene: TRBV18; abundance: NA; j_gene: TRBJ2-1; CDR3nt: TGTGCCAGCTCAGCCTTGGGGCAGGGCAATGAGCAGTTCTTC; CDR3aa: CASSALGQGNEQFF
d_gene: TRBD1; v_gene: TRBV25-1; abundance: few; j_gene: TRBJ2-7; CDR3nt: TGTGCCAGCAGGCCGGGACAGGGAGGGTACGAGCAGTACTTC; CDR3aa: CASRPGQGGYEQYF
d_gene: TRBD1; v_gene: TRBV18; abundance: NA; j_gene: TRBJ1-5; CDR3nt: TGTGCCAGCTCACCCCCGGGACAGAGCAATCAGCCCCAGCATTTT; CDR3aa: CASSPPGQSNQPQHF
d_gene: NA; v_gene: TRBV7-2; abundance: NA; j_gene: TRBJ2-5; CDR3nt: TGTGCCAGCAGCCGGACTATAGAAGAGACCCAGTACTTC; CDR3aa: CASSRTIEETQYF
d_gene: NA; v_gene: TRBV7-8; abundance: NA; j_gene: TRBJ2-7; CDR3nt: TGTGCCAGCAGCTGGCAAGTAAGGGGATACGAGCAGTACTTC; CDR3aa: CASSWQVRGYEQYF
d_gene: NA; v_gene: TRBV7-9; abundance: NA; j_gene: TRBJ2-3; CDR3nt: TGTGCCAGCAGCTCCGCGGGGGCGGATACGCAGTATTTT; CDR3aa: CASSSAGADTQYF
d_gene: NA; v_gene: TRBV30; abundance: NA; j_gene: TRBJ2-3; CDR3nt: TGTGCCTGGAGTTCGGGACTCCCGACAGATACGCAGTATTTT; CDR3aa: CAWSSGLPTDTQYF
d_gene: NA; v_gene: TRBV4-2; abundance: NA; j_gene: TRBJ1-1; CDR3nt: TGTGCCAGCAGCCAAGAGGCATTTGAGGGTGCCGGTGGCGGAACACGGAACACTGAAGCTTTCTTT; CDR3aa: CASSQEAFEGAGGGTRNTEAFF
d_gene: NA; v_gene: TRBV15; abundance: NA; j_gene: TRBJ2-2; CDR3nt: TGTGCCACCAGCAGAGGCAGGGAGGCGGAGCTGTTTTTT; CDR3aa: CATSRGREAELFF
d_gene: NA; v_gene: TRBV18; abundance: once; j_gene: TRBJ2-3; CDR3nt: TGTGCCAGCTCACAATCGAGCGGGACAAGCACAGATACGCAGTATTTT; CDR3aa: CASSQSSGTSTDTQYF
d_gene: NA; v_gene: TRBV7-8; abundance: NA; j_gene: TRBJ2-1; CDR3nt: TGTGCCAGCAGCCCGCGTAATGAGCAGTTCTTC; CDR3aa: CASSPRNEQFF
d_gene: NA; v_gene: TRBV11-1; abundance: NA; j_gene: TRBJ2-4; CDR3nt: TGTGCCAGCAGCACAACCAGGGGGCGGGAGAACATTCAGTACTTC; CDR3aa: CASSTTRGRENIQYF
d_gene: NA; v_gene: TRBV6-6; abundance: NA; j_gene: TRBJ2-1; CDR3nt: TGTGCCAGCAGTGATCCCGGCCCGCTAGAGTTCTTC; CDR3aa: CASSDPGPLEFF
d_gene: TRBD1; v_gene: TRBV28; abundance: NA; j_gene: TRBJ1-5; CDR3nt: TGTGCCAGCAGCCGGACAGGGTGGGATCAGCCCCAGCATTTT; CDR3aa: CASSRTGWDQPQHF
d_gene: NA; v_gene: TRBV5-6; abundance: NA; j_gene: TRBJ2-5; CDR3nt: TGTGCCAGCAGCTTGATCGCCTCGCCCCAGAAGACCCAGTACTTC; CDR3aa: CASSLIASPQKTQYF
d_gene: TRBD1; v_gene: TRBV5-6; abundance: NA; j_gene: TRBJ1-5; CDR3nt: TGTGCCAGCAGCGTGGACAGGAGCACTCAGCCCCAGCATTTT; CDR3aa: CASSVDRSTQPQHF
d_gene: TRBD1; v_gene: TRBV12-5; abundance: NA; j_gene: TRBJ2-2; CDR3nt: TGTGCTAGTGGCCAGGGACAGGGGAGCGGGGAGCTGTTTTTT; CDR3aa: CASGQGQGSGELFF
d_gene: TRBD1; v_gene: TRBV2; abundance: NA; j_gene: TRBJ1-6; CDR3nt: TGTGCCAGCAGCTCTCAGGGACAGCAAAATTCACCCCTCCACTTT; CDR3aa: CASSSQGQQNSPLHF
d_gene: TRBD1; v_gene: TRBV5-1; abundance: NA; j_gene: TRBJ2-3; CDR3nt: TGCGCCAGCAGCTTGGAACAGGGGGCTAGGACAGATACGCAGTATTTT; CDR3aa: CASSLEQGARTDTQYF
d_gene: NA; v_gene: TRBV6-6; abundance: NA; j_gene: TRBJ2-3; CDR3nt: TGTGCCAGCAGTTATATAGGCACAGATACGCAGTATTTT; CDR3aa: CASSYIGTDTQYF